The source of this T cell receptor beta chain is a study of cytomegalovirus exposure and HLA in healthy donors listed by TCRdb under 2017. Context from the whole study: According to an earlier analysis of a few hundred of the donors, about 190 million T cells yielded 117 million unique TCR beta sequences and 276 Gb of sequence data. An early release that covered fewer than 750 HLA-typed donors contained approximately 300 gigabases of sequencing data and 65 million to 100 million unique TCR sequences. Of the 350 to 400 genotyped donors, over 65% fell in the genetic ancestry cluster associated with self-reported Caucasian donors. The study aimed to test whether cataloging public T cell receptors could reveal signatures of past pathogen exposure. The study profiled the T cell repertoires of 500 to 800 subjects by immunosequencing and related them to cytomegalovirus serostatus. Along with the approximately 700-subject first cohort, a separate validation cohort of over a hundred different subjects was used. To predict cytomegalovirus infection status, the study combined high-throughput TCR immunosequencing, statistical association of individual TCRs with disease status, and machine learning. To study patterns of TCR occurrence, a later analysis re-analyzed previously published TCR beta repertoires from hundreds of donors and added high-resolution HLA genotyping. The later analysis used no new phenotypic data to find candidate immune exposures, relying instead on TCR beta sequences and their occurrence across donors. An earlier analysis of 450 to 750 of the donors used high-throughput TCR beta sequencing to judge whether each TCR beta V gene segment behaved as functional or pseudogenic. Donor age, sex, ethnicity and CMV serostatus were compiled alongside the repertoire data. Genome-wide SNP genotypes for about 65% of the 666 donors were used in a later genetic analysis, which treated that subset as a discovery cohort. All discovery cohort repertoires had been generated on a single sequencing platform. Both class I and class II loci were covered by HLA typing, at four-digit resolution. The number of donors typed differed by locus, with about 629-640 for A, B, C, DRB1 and DQB1, around 520 for DQA1, about 610 for DPA1, and around 430 for DPB1. Four or five DR-DQ haplotypes were treated as single units for association and clustering because of strong linkage in the cohort. Among 300 to 500 genotyped donors of the cohort, an average of around 220,000 unique TCR beta nucleotide sequences was sequenced per donor, of which about 18% were non-productive.

The cohort consisted of fewer than 700 healthy bone marrow donors. At the time of sampling, all cohort members were nominally healthy, though unrecorded immune exposures were likely present. The donor was CMV seronegative and was included in the group of approximately 350 seronegative cohort members. Each donor provided a peripheral blood sample, and peripheral blood mononuclear cells were used for TCR beta sequencing. The Qiagen DNeasy Blood Extraction Kit was used to extract genomic DNA from the blood cell samples. Libraries were made using the immunoSEQ multiplex PCR assay. For the multiplex PCR, a mixture combining 60 forward primers for TCR Vbeta segments and 13 reverse primers for TCR Jbeta segments was used. Amplification of the CDR3 region of rearranged TCR beta genes was performed with a multiplex PCR assay on genomic DNA. The amplified TCR beta libraries were sequenced on the Illumina HiSeq System as 87-base-pair reads. The paper's data handling went like this. A later analysis tallied 80 million to 95 million unique TCR beta chains across the approximately 670 repertoires, and some 10 million of those chains were shared by two or more donors. To remove PCR and sequencing errors, raw reads were error-corrected and collapsed into unique sequences using a nearest-neighbor algorithm that merged closely related sequences. V, D and J gene segments were assigned by aligning CDR3 sequences to IMGT reference sequences. For a sequence to be retained, a match of at least six nucleotides to both a V gene segment and a J gene segment was required. A rearrangement was called productive if the CDR3 had no stop codons and remained in frame with V and J, and every other rearrangement was called non-productive. CDR3 was defined by IMGT convention, running from the second conserved V-encoded cysteine to the conserved J-encoded phenylalanine. The earlier analysis of 550 to 650 of the donors excluded any sequence lacking an unambiguous match to a single V gene segment. In an earlier analysis of approximately 500 of the donors, a V segment was called functional when productive rearrangements were above 56.7%, and segregating when the standard deviation between donors exceeded 5%. To diagnose cytomegalovirus status from the catalog of TCR beta chain sequences, a statistical classification framework was built. In a later analysis, V and J genes were assigned by comparing TCR nucleotide sequences against IMGT/GENE-DB human TR gene sequences. A later analysis assigned CDR3 sequences and most-parsimonious VDJ recombination scenarios with the TCRdist pipeline. A later analysis defined each TCR beta chain by its CDR3 amino acid sequence plus V-gene family, and excluded reads lacking a unique V-gene family. A later analysis removed 500 to 650 highly shared, low-generation-probability nucleotide sequences to deal with suspected cross-contamination and a sequencing artifact. For each public chain, a later analysis derived a clonal expansion index from normalized ranks of inferred template counts within each repertoire. Generation probabilities in a later analysis came from a VDJ recombination model fitted to out-of-frame rearrangements, and those results were checked against IGoR. In a later analysis, TCR-TCR, TCR-HLA and TCR-CMV co-occurrence was scored with hypergeometric tests, and a repertoire-size bias correction was applied to TCR pairs. False discovery rates were estimated in a later analysis by permuting HLA or CMV assignments 20 times. A later analysis grouped co-occurring TCRs with DBSCAN, adding TCRdist sequence similarity when clustering within HLA-allele-positive subsets. For co-occurrence clustering, repertoires with fewer than 30,000 or more than 120,000 public chains were excluded, along with five or six repertoires with anomalous nucleotide sharing. TCRdb re-hosts the immuneACCESS table, in-frame sequences only. Its copies lack some clones; in the studies checked, an unresolved V gene accounts for under half of them, and the cause for the rest is not known. That table gives V, J and clone size, and the DNA gave D and trimming. Recorded for this sample are 110,000 to 150,000 clones; 80% of them occurred a single time. The ten largest make up 4.5% of the sample.

This clone was detected once. Its target antigen remains unknown. Within one base of it there is no much larger clone, and no base qualities were kept. Overall study outcomes, separate from this receptor: A cluster of highly shared sequence variants was judged likely to be a technical artifact of the sequencing pipeline. In a later analysis, some 17,000 TCR beta sequences were associated with specific HLA alleles at a false discovery rate of 0.05. The cohort was sequenced for TCR beta chains only, and without alpha or paired-chain data the features that could be detected were limited. In a later analysis, TCR association rates were found to vary across HLA loci, with the most associated TCRs seen for DRB1 alleles and the fewest for HLA-C alleles. Because counts were too low, about 18 rarely observed V segments, including chromosome 9 orphons, were left out of the earlier analysis of about 500 of the donors. In vitro tests confirmed that a few of the cytomegalovirus-associated TCR beta chains recognize cytomegalovirus antigens. In a later analysis, HLA-associated TCR beta chains were found to be more clonally expanded and to have lower generation probabilities than equally common non-associated chains. The classifier was reported to diagnose cytomegalovirus status with high specificity and sensitivity in both the original cohort and the validation cohort. A further reported finding was that TCR beta sequences accurately predicted the HLA-A and HLA-B alleles for most subjects in the first cohort. In an earlier analysis of some 540 of the donors, most TCR beta V segments appeared in productive rearrangements about 90% or about 30% of the time, broadly matching IMGT annotations. Linkage disequilibrium might explain the correlated functional status among segregating V segments, but an unknown experimental factor could not be excluded. Because some donors lacked HLA typing at each locus, the association tests relied only on the typed subset. In a later genetic analysis, a missense DCLRE1C variant was associated with V-gene and J-gene trimming of TCR beta chains, and the association was replicated in an independent cohort. For the cohort, immune exposure information was limited to CMV serostatus. Assigning TCR associations to individual alleles was difficult when HLA alleles, especially DR and DQ, strongly co-occurred. Compared with the roughly 710-donor mean, donors in an Asian-associated ancestry cluster had fewer N-insertions in productive TCRs, according to a later genetic analysis. According to the authors, the approach could potentially be generalized to other disease states and immunological phenotypes. Sequencing depth was assumed to be roughly uniform across donors in the presence/absence analyses, though that assumption may not hold. Several of the top co-occurrence clusters appeared to be linked to parvovirus B19, influenza, CMV and Epstein-Barr virus, according to a later analysis. A total of about 180 TCR beta chains were listed by the study as associated with cytomegalovirus. While some public TCRs were present in many individuals, most TCR sequences turned up only very rarely across donors. In a later analysis, most CMV-associated TCR beta chains were found to appear HLA-restricted, with HLA associations seemingly driven largely by CMV exposure.

The TCR comes from a man in his forties in good health and CMV-seronegative. What was sequenced was PBMCs.

The CDR3 region has the sequence CASSSLAGGNDGTDTQYF. The DNA reads TGCGCCAGCAGCTCGCTAGCGGGGGGGAATGATGGCACAGATACGCAGTATTTT. In this chain, TRBV5-1 is recombined with TRBJ2-3, and 12 junctional nucleotides match TRBD2. The CDR3, from cysteine to phenylalanine, totals 18 residues. The entry retains the CDR3 DNA only, 54 bases that are in frame from base 1. CDR1 SGHRS and CDR2 YFSETQ are derived from the germline V gene. V loses 3 bases at its end and J loses 1 base; junction bases beyond the gene matches: 9.